Sequencing of this T cell receptor beta chain was carried out in a study of monozygotic twins with cystic fibrosis. This table comes from immunoSEQ multiplex PCR, and its TCRdb copy is limited to in-frame clones, with some not included. The sample has 30,000 or so clones; roughly nine tenths are singletons. V was cut by 2 bases and J by 2 bases, with 7 bases left in between. The germline V gene encodes CDR1 MNHNY and CDR2 SVGAGI (reference sequence). The CDR3 totals 14 residues. V gene TRBV6-6 combines with J gene TRBJ1-5; D gene unclear. Sequences were obtained from blood. This TCR was sampled from a girl aged 2-15 years with cystic fibrosis. The CDR3 sequence: CASSYRFGNQPQHF. CDR3 bases: TGTGCCAGCAGTTACAGGTTTGGCAATCAGCCCCAGCATTTT.